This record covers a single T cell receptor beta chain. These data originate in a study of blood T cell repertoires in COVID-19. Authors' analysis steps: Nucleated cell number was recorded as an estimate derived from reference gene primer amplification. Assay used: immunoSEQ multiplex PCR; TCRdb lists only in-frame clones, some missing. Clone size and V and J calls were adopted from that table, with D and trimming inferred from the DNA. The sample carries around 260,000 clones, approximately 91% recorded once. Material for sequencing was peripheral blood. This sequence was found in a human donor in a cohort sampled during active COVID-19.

CDR3 protein: CASSAGGDLYNSPLHF. In nucleotides, the CDR3 is TGTGCCAGCAGCGCAGGGGGAGATCTTTATAATTCACCCCTCCACTTT. This chain links TRBV9 with TRBJ1-6, with 7 bases that match TRBD1. The V segment lost 3 bases and the J segment 4 bases; nucleotides outside the gene matches: 7. CDR3 length equals 16 residues. In germline, CDR1 is SGDLS, CDR2 YYNGEE.